Presented here are 18 T cell receptor beta chains from one specimen sequenced in a study of blood T cell repertoires in COVID-19. The data were produced by immunoSEQ multiplex PCR, yet TCRdb's version contains in-frame clones alone and is incomplete. The profile shows fewer than 300,000 clones, 88% of them singletons. Material: peripheral blood. The receptor set was obtained from a man in his 60s who had recovered from COVID-19.

This chain links TRBV20-1 with TRBJ2-3, with D possibly TRBD2 on 7 matching bases. This CDR3 region has 14 residues. Germline V gene lookup returns CDR1 DFQATT and CDR2 SNEGSKA (reference sequence). V was clipped by 3 bases and J by 4 bases, with 14 bases between them. CDR3 in DNA: TGCAGTGCTAGTAGGGGGGGGGCGGCAGATACGCAGTATTTT. This codes for CSASRGGAADTQYF.

This clone was picked up one time. This sequence joins TRBV7-6 and TRBJ1-1; the D is unclear. Looked up from germline, CDR1 is SGHVS and CDR2 is FNYEAQ. V was trimmed by 4 bases and J by 2 bases, leaving 20 bases between them. The CDR3 consists of 17 residues. This chain's CDR3 is CASSSARVGSGNTEAFF. DNA for the CDR3: TGTGCCAGCAGCTCGGCTAGGGTCGGATCGGGAAACACTGAAGCTTTCTTT.

The chain employs TRBV4-2 and TRBJ2-3, with D possibly being TRBD1 (6 bases). The CDR3 runs 15 residues. Germline V gene lookup returns CDR1 LGHNA and CDR2 YNFKEQ. The V end lost 4 bases, the J end lost 4 bases, and 15 bases lay between the germline ends. The CDR3 coding sequence is TGTGCCAGCAGCCTCCAGGGGCTAGGCGCAGATACGCAGTATTTT. It translates to CASSLQGLGADTQYF.

The V call is TRBV11-3, the J call TRBJ1-1, with D hard to call. The CDR3 has 13 amino acids. Germline V gene sequence: CDR1 SGHNT, CDR2 YENEEA. The ends were cut back, 5 bases at V and 2 bases at J, with 9 bases in the middle. The CDR3 protein is CASSPGDNTEAFF. The CDR3 DNA sequence: TGTGCCAGCAGCCCGGGAGATAACACTGAAGCTTTCTTT.

This chain joins TRBV9 and TRBJ1-2; 8 bases are shared with TRBD1. J was trimmed by 3 bases and V by 2 bases; bases with no gene match: 3. The CDR3 sequence is 14 residues long. Looked up from germline, CDR1 is SGDLS and CDR2 is YYNGEE. CDR3 in amino acids: CASSVGQADYGYTF. The CDR3 nucleotides are TGTGCCAGCAGCGTGGGACAGGCGGACTATGGCTACACCTTC.

This chain joins TRBV27 and TRBJ1-6; a weak D match, TRBD1 (5 bases). The CDR3 spans 17 residues. Trimming removed 2 bases at V and 1 base at J, with 12 bases between. Per the germline V gene, CDR1 is MNHEY and CDR2 is SMNVEV (reference sequence). This CDR3 is CASSLLGGGSYNSPLHF. For the CDR3, the DNA is TGTGCCAGCAGTTTACTCGGGGGGGGGTCCTATAATTCACCCCTCCACTTT.

J is TRBJ1-4 and V is TRBV9; 9 bases agree with TRBD1. The CDR3 spans 14 residues. Germline-derived CDR1 and CDR2 are SGDLS and YYNGEE. V was pared by 4 bases and J by 5 bases, with 3 bases of the junction left unmatched. DNA of the CDR3: TGTGCCAGCAGCCTGGGGACAGGGAATGAAAAACTGTTTTTT. Its translation is CASSLGTGNEKLFF.

V usage is TRBV3-1 (or the pseudogene TRBV3-2) and J usage is TRBJ1-2, with D possibly matching TRBD1 (6 bases). V was pared by 3 bases and J by 10 bases, with 12 bases between. The germline CDR1 and CDR2 sequences are LGHDT and YNNKEL (reference sequence). The CDR3 is made up of 12 amino acids. In DNA form, the CDR3 reads TGTGCCAGCAGCCACCGAGGGGGGGACTACACCTTC. As protein: CASSHRGGDYTF.

The chain combines TRBV4-1 with TRBJ1-1; D ambiguous. The CDR3 consists of 13 residues. The germline V gene encodes CDR1 MGHRA and CDR2 YSYEKL. The germline V and J ends were trimmed by 6 bases and 3 bases, with 11 bases remaining between them. CDR3 protein: CASRGGSDTEAFF. CDR3 DNA: TGCGCCAGCAGGGGAGGTTCGGACACTGAAGCTTTCTTT.

The chain employs TRBV6-1 and TRBJ1-3; D gene ambiguous. The CDR3 loop spans 17 amino acids. Germline V CDR1 and CDR2: MNHNS, SASEGT. Trimming cost V 1 base and J 0 bases, with 13 bases left between them. Here the CDR3 DNA reads TGTGCCAGCAGTGAAGTGGAGGTCACCTACTCTGGAAACACCATATATTTT. Translating it yields CASSEVEVTYSGNTIYF.

This rearrangement joins TRBV5-1 to TRBJ2-3; the match to TRBD1 covers 8 bases. Trimming at V came to 0 bases and at J to 5 bases, leaving 5 bases not matched to a gene. The germline V gene encodes CDR1 SGHRS and CDR2 YFSETQ. CDR3 length: 15 amino acids. This chain's CDR3 is CASSLEAGGLDTQYF. CDR3 bases: TGCGCCAGCAGCTTGGAGGCAGGGGGCTTAGATACGCAGTATTTT.

The chain combines TRBV7-8 with TRBJ2-7; perhaps TRBD1 as D (6 bases). With 2 bases removed from V and 3 bases from J, the gap between germline ends came to 11 bases. The CDR3 runs 14 residues. The V gene's germline CDR1 is SGHVS and CDR2 FQNEAQ. Here the CDR3 reads CASSLSGRGYEQYF. DNA for the CDR3: TGTGCCAGCAGCTTATCCGGCAGGGGCTACGAGCAGTACTTC. The full variable domain, with the rest looked up from reference TRBV7-8 and TRBJ2-7, is GAGVSQSPRYKVAKRGQDVALRCDPISGHVSLFWYQQALGQGPEFLTYFQNEAQLDKSGLPSDRFFAERPEGSVSTLKIQRTQQEDSAVYLCASSLSGRGYEQYFGPGTRLTVT.

This clone was detected a few times. This rearrangement joins TRBV7-2 to TRBJ1-2; TRBD1 matches at 7 bases. The CDR3 runs 13 residues. V lost 5 bases to trimming and J lost 8 bases; unmatched junction nucleotides: 8. The germline CDR1 and CDR2 sequences are SGHTA and FQGNSA. The CDR3 coding sequence is TGTGCCAGCAGCGGGGACAGATCCGGAGGCTACACCTTC. Encoded protein: CASSGDRSGGYTF.

The V call is TRBV30, the J call TRBJ1-4, with a possible D match to TRBD1 (6 bases). CDR1 is GTSNPN, CDR2 SVGIG, per germline (reference sequence). The CDR3 is 16 amino acids. Trimming took off 0 bases at V and 5 bases at J, with 16 bases between the two ends. Written as DNA, the CDR3 is TGTGCCTGGAGTGTCGGGACACTTATACTAAATGAAAAACTGTTTTTT. This sequence encodes CAWSVGTLILNEKLFF.

V gene TRBV2 combines with J gene TRBJ1-2; D gene unclear. CDR1 and CDR2 from the germline V gene are SNHLY and FYNNEI. Trimming left V 8 bases short and J 2 bases short, with 9 bases between. This CDR3 has 12 amino acids. The CDR3 is CASSRVNYGYTF. The CDR3 DNA is TGTGCCAGCTCCCGAGTGAACTATGGCTACACCTTC.

This chain joins TRBV20-1 and TRBJ2-3; maybe TRBD1 (6 bases). Germline-derived CDR1 and CDR2 are DFQATT and SNEGSKA (reference sequence). Trimming stripped 5 bases from V and 9 bases from J, with 12 bases between. The length of the CDR3 is 11 residues. The CDR3 loop is CSAQAGVTQYF. CDR3 coding DNA: TGCAGTGCTCAGGCAGGGGTCACGCAGTATTTT.

The chain joins TRBV5-1 to TRBJ2-5, with D tentatively TRBD2 (5 bases). Germline V gene data show CDR1 as SGHRS and CDR2 as YFSETQ. V lost 2 bases, J lost 2 bases, and 10 bases lay in between. The CDR3 runs to 14 residues. CDR3 DNA sequence: TGCGCCAGCAGCTTCTTGCGGGTTCAAGAGACCCAGTACTTC. Its translation: CASSFLRVQETQYF.

The rearrangement links TRBV7-2 to TRBJ1-3, with a tentative D call TRBD1 (6 bases). Germline CDR1 reads SGHTA; CDR2 reads FQGNSA. Between the trimmed V and J ends, which lost 3 bases and 0 bases, there was a span of 12 bases. This CDR3 has 16 residues. Here the CDR3 reads CASSLTGTSSGNTIYF. The CDR3 bases are TGTGCCAGCAGCTTGACGGGGACAAGCTCTGGAAACACCATATATTTT.